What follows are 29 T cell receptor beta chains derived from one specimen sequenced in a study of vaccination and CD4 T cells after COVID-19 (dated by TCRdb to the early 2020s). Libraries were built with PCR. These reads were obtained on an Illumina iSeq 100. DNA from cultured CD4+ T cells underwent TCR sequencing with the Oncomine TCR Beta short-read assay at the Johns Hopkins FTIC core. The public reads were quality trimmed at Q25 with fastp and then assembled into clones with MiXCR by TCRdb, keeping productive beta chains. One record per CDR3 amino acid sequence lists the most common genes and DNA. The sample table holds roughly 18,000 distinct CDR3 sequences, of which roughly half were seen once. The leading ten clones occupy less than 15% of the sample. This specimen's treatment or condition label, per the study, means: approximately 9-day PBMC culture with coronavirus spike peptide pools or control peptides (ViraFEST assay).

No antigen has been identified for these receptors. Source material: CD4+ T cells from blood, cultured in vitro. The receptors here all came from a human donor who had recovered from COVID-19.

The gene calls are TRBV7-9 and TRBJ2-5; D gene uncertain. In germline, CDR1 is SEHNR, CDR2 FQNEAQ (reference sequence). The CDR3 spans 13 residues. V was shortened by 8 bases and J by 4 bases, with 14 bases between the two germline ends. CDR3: CASHLPGSETQYF. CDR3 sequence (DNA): TGTGCCAGCCACTTGCCTGGGTCAGAGACCCAGTACTTC.

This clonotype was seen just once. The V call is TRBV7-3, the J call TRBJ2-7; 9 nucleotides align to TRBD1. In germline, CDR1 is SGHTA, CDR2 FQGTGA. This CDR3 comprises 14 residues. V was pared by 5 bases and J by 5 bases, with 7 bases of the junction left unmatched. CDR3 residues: CASSRDRVTDEQYF. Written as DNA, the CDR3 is TGTGCCAGCAGCCGGGACAGGGTAACCGACGAGCAGTACTTC.

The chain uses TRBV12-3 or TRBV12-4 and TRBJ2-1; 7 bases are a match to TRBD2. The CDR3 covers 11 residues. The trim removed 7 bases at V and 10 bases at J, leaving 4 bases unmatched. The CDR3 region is CASKFGGEQFF. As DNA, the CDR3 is TGTGCCAGCAAATTCGGGGGGGAGCAGTTCTTC.

The CDR3: CASSLTRPEQYF. CDR3 coding DNA: TGTGCCAGCAGTTTAACTCGGCCCGAGCAGTACTTC. The chain recombines TRBV28 with TRBJ2-7; D not resolved. This CDR3 has 12 amino acids. Trimming shortened V by 2 bases and J by 6 bases, and 8 bases separated the two germline ends. The germline gives CDR1 MDHEN, CDR2 SYDVKM.

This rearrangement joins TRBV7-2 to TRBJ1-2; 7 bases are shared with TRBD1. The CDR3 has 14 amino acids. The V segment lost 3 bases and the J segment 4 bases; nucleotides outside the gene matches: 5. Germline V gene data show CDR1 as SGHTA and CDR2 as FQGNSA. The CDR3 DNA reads TGTGCCAGCAGCTTGGCCGGGACAGCCTATGGCTACACCTTC. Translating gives CASSLAGTAYGYTF.

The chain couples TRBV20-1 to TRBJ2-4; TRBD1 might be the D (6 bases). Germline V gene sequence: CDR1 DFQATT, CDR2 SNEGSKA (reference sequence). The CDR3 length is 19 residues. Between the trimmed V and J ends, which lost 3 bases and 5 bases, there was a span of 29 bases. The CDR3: CSARATTGDIRSAQNIQYF. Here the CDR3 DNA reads TGCAGTGCTAGGGCGACGACAGGAGACATTAGATCGGCGCAAAACATTCAGTACTTC.

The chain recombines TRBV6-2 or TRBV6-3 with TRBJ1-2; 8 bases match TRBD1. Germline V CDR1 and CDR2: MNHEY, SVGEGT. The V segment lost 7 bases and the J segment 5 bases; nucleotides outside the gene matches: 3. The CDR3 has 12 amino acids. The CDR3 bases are TGTGCCAGCACGACAGGGGAGTATGGCTACACCTTC. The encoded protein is CASTTGEYGYTF.

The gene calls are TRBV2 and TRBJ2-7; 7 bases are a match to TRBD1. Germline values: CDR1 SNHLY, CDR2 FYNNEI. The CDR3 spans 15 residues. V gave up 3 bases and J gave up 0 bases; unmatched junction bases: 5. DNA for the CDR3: TGTGCCAGCAGTGAGGACAGGTTGAGCTCCTACGAGCAGTACTTC. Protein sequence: CASSEDRLSSYEQYF.

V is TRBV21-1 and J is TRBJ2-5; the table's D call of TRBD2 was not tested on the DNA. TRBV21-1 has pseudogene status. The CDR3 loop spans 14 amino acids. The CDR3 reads CASSKVEESKTQYF. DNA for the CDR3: TGTGCCAGCAGCAAAGTGGAGGAGTCGAAGACCCAGTACTTC.

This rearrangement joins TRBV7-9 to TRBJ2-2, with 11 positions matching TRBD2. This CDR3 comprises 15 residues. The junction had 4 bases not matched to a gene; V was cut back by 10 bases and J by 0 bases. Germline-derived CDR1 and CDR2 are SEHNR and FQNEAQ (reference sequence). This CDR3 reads CAILAGGPNTGELFF. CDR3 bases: TGTGCCATTTTAGCGGGGGGGCCGAACACCGGGGAGCTGTTTTTT.

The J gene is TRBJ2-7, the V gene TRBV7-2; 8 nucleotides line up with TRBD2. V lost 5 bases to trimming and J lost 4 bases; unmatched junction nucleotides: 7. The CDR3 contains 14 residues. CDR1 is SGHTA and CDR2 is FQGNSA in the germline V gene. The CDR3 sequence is CASSPGTRSYEQYF. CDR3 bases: TGTGCCAGCAGCCCCGGGACTAGATCTTACGAGCAGTACTTC.

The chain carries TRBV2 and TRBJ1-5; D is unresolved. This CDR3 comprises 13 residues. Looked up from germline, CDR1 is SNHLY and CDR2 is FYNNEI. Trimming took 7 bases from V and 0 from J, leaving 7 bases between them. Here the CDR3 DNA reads TGTGCCAGCAAGGGCCTTAGCAATCAGCCCCAGCATTTT. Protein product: CASKGLSNQPQHF.

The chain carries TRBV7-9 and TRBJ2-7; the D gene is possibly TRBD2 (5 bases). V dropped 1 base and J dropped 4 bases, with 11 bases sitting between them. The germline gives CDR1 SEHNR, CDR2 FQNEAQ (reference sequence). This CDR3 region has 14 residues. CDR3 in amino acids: CASSLVSGLYEQYF. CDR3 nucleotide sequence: TGTGCCAGCAGCTTAGTGTCCGGACTTTACGAGCAGTACTTC.

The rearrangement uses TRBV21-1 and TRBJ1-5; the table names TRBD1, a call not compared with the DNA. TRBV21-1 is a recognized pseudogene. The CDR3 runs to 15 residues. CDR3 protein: CASSRVWGGPEPQHF. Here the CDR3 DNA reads TGTGCCAGCAGCCGGGTCTGGGGGGGCCCGGAGCCCCAGCATTTT.

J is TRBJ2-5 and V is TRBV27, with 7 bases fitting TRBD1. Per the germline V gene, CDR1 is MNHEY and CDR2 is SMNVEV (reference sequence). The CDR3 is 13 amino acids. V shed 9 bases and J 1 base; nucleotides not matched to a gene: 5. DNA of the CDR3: TGTGCCAGTGGGACAGTATCCCAAGAGACCCAGTACTTC. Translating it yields CASGTVSQETQYF.

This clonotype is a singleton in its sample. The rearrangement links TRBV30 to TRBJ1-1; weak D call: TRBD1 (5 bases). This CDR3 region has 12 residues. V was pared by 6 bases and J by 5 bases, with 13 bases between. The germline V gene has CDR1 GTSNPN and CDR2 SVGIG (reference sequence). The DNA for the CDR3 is TGTGCCTGCACCCGCGGGGGAACTGAAGCTTTCTTT. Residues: CACTRGGTEAFF.

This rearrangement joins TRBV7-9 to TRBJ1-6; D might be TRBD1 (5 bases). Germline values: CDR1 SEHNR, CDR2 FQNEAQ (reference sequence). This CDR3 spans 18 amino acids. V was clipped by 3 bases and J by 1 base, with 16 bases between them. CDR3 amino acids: CASSFGAIVASYNSPLHF. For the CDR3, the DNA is TGTGCCAGCAGCTTCGGGGCTATCGTAGCATCCTATAATTCACCCCTCCACTTT.

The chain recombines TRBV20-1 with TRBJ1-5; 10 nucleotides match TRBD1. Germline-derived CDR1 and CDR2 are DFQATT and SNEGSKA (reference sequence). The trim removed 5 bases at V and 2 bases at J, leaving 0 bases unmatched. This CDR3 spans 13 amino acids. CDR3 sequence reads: CSAGTGGNQPQHF. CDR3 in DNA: TGCAGTGCTGGGACAGGGGGCAATCAGCCCCAGCATTTT.

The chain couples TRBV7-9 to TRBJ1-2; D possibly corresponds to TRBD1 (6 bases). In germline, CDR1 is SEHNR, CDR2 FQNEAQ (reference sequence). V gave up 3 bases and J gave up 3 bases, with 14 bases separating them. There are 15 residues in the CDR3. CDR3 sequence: CASSLIEAGDYGYTF. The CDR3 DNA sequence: TGTGCCAGCAGCTTGATTGAGGCAGGGGACTATGGCTACACCTTC.

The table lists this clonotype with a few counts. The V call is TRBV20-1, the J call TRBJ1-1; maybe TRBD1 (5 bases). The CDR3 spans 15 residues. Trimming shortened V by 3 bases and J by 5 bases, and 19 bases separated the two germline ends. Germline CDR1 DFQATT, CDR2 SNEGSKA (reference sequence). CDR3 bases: TGCAGTGCTAGGGGAGAGGCAGGGATATCAACTGAAGCTTTCTTT. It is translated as CSARGEAGISTEAFF.

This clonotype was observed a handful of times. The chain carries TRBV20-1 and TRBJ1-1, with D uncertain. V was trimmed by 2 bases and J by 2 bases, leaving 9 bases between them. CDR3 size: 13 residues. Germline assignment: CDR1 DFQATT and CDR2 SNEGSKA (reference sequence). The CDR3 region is CSARLAVNTEAFF. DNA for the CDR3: TGCAGTGCTAGATTAGCCGTTAACACTGAAGCTTTCTTT.

The CDR3 region has the DNA TGTGCCAGCAGTTTTGGGCTAGCGGGAAGCACAGATACGCAGTATTTT. This sequence encodes CASSFGLAGSTDTQYF. V and J are TRBV28 and TRBJ2-3, with 9 bases that match TRBD2. Germline values: CDR1 MDHEN, CDR2 SYDVKM. The CDR3 length is 16 residues. The trim removed 3 bases at V and 0 bases at J, leaving 4 bases unmatched.

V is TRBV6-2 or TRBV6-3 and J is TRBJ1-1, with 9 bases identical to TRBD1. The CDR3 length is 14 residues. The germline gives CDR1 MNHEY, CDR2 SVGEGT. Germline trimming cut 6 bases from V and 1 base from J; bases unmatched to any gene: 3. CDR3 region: CASRPQGANTEAFF. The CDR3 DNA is TGTGCCAGCAGGCCACAGGGGGCGAACACTGAAGCTTTCTTT.

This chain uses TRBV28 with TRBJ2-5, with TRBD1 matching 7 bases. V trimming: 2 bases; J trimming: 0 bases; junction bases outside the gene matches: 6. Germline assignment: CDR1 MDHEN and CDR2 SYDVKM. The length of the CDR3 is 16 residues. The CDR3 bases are TGTGCCAGCAGTTTAATAGGACAGGCGTACCAAGAGACCCAGTACTTC. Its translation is CASSLIGQAYQETQYF.

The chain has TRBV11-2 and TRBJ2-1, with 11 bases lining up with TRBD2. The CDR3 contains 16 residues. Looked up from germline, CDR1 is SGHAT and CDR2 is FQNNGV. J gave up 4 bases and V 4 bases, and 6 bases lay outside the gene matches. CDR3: CASSSPGTSGYNEQFF. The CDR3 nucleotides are TGTGCCAGCAGCTCACCCGGGACTAGCGGATACAATGAGCAGTTCTTC.

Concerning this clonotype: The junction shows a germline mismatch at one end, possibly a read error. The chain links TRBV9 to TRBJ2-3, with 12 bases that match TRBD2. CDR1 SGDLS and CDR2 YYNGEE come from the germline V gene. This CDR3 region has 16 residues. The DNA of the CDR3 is TGTGCCAGTAGCGTAGGACTAGCGGGACTCGCAGATACGCAGTATTTT. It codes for CASSVGLAGLADTQYF.

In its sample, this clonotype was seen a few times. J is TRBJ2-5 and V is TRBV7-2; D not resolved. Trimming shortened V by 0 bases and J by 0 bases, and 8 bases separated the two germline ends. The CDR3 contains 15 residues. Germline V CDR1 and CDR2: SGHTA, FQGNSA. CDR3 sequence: CASSLARIYQETQYF. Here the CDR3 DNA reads TGTGCCAGCAGCTTAGCGCGTATATACCAAGAGACCCAGTACTTC.

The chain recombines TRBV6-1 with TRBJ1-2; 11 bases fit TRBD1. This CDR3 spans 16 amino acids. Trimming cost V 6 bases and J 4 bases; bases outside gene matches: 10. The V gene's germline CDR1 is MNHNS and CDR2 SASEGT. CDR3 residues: CASRGTGGSMGYGYTF. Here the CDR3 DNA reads TGTGCCAGCAGGGGGACAGGGGGTTCTATGGGCTATGGCTACACCTTC.

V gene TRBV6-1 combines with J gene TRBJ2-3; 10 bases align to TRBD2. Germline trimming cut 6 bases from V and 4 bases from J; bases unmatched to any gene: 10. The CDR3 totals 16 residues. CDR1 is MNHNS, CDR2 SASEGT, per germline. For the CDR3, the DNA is TGTGCCAGCAGGGACCCGGGACTAGCGAACCCAGATACGCAGTATTTT. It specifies CASRDPGLANPDTQYF.